This TCR beta chain was recovered during a study of blood T cell repertoires in COVID-19. Overall study: Samples representing acute and convalescent COVID-19 were sourced from the United States, Italy and Spain. The analysed material was cDNA or gDNA that came from T cells, B-cell-depleted T cells, or PBMCs.

The CDR3 consists of 11 residues. The V gene's germline CDR1 is DFQATT and CDR2 SNEGSKA (reference sequence). Trimming shortened V by 7 bases and J by 3 bases, and 10 bases separated the two germline ends. Original processing notes: Reference gene primer amplification in the assay estimated nucleated cell counts. Libraries were prepared by immunoSEQ multiplex PCR; TCRdb keeps only in-frame clonotypes and omits some of them. For V, J and clone size, that table is used; D and trimming come from the DNA. The profile shows 150,000 or so clones, 91% of them singletons. The origin of this receptor is a man aged 50-60 years with acute or convalescent COVID-19. Sequenced sample: peripheral blood. The chain is built from TRBV20-1 and TRBJ2-7; the D gene is possibly TRBD2 (5 bases). The CDR3 DNA reads TGCAGTGTGGCGGGCAACTACGAGCAGTACTTC. It translates to CSVAGNYEQYF.